This T cell receptor (beta chain) derives from a study of blood T cell repertoires in COVID-19. In the study overall: From T cells, B-cell-depleted T cells, or PBMCs came the material, which was cDNA or gDNA.

Measured with immunoSEQ multiplex PCR; TCRdb has only the in-frame clones, and not every one. The data contain about 300,000 clones, just under 90% of them singletons. The V and J ends lost 1 base and 5 bases respectively, with 14 bases between them. Looked up from germline, CDR1 is LGHDT and CDR2 is YNNKEL (reference sequence). CDR3 length: 16 residues. The sample holds one count of this clone. The material sequenced was peripheral blood. The sequence derives from a woman aged 45-59 years with COVID-19, enrolled during active disease. The chain combines TRBV3-1 (or the pseudogene TRBV3-2) with TRBJ2-2; D is perhaps TRBD2 (5 bases). CDR3 in amino acids: CASSQGGGSRTGELFF. CDR3 in DNA: TGTGCCAGCAGCCAAGGTGGTGGGAGTCGGACCGGGGAGCTGTTTTTT.